One T cell receptor beta chain is described in this entry. Produced via immunoSEQ multiplex PCR; TCRdb's table is partial and in-frame only. The table shows approximately 30,000 clones, with roughly 80% occurring only once. The sample originates from a study of somatic mutations in cytotoxic T cells in rheumatoid arthritis. V was clipped by 1 base and J by 7 bases; unmatched bases: 4. The CDR3 totals 15 residues. In germline, CDR1 is MGHRA, CDR2 YSYEKL. This TCR derives from an adult with rheumatoid arthritis. Sequences were obtained from CD8+ T cells sorted from blood. The V gene is TRBV4-1, the J gene TRBJ2-1; 10 bases are shared with TRBD1. The CDR3 loop reads CASSQGQGAKNEQFF. In DNA, the CDR3 is TGCGCCAGCAGCCAAGGACAGGGGGCGAAAAATGAGCAGTTCTTC.